These T cell receptor beta chains were read from a single sample in a study of blood T cell repertoires in COVID-19. This table comes from immunoSEQ multiplex PCR, and its TCRdb copy is limited to in-frame clones, with some not included. The sample lists 100,000 or so clones; 75% to 95% were seen once. The material sequenced was peripheral blood. The receptors originated from a woman aged 45-65 years in a cohort sampled during active COVID-19. CDR3s include the opening cysteine and the closing phenylalanine or tryptophan. The D gene is left open where the match is weak. Clone sizes are given selectively: once, few, many, or a class where the clone is expanded.

v_gene	abundance	d_gene	j_gene	CDR3nt	CDR3aa
TRBV9	.	TRBD1	TRBJ2-2	TGTGCCAGCAGCACCCGGACAGGGGGAGCCGGGGAGCTGTTTTTT	CASSTRTGGAGELFF
TRBV10-3	.	TRBD1	TRBJ2-1	TGTGCCAACCCTGGCAGGGGGCATTCCAATGAGCAGTTCTTC	CANPGRGHSNEQFF
TRBV16	.	TRBD1	TRBJ1-2	TGTGCCAGCAGCCGCGGACAGGTTTGGCATGGCTACACCTTC	CASSRGQVWHGYTF
TRBV14	.	TRBD1	TRBJ2-3	TGTGCCAGCAGCCAGGGACAGAGCACAGATACGCAGTATTTT	CASSQGQSTDTQYF
TRBV27	.	.	TRBJ2-3	TGTGCCAGCAGTAGGTGGCAAAGGGGCGTGGGCACAGATACGCAGTATTTT	CASSRWQRGVGTDTQYF
TRBV10-3	.	.	TRBJ2-1	TGTGCCATCAGGTACAGTGATGTCTACAATGAGCAGTTCTTC	CAIRYSDVYNEQFF
TRBV7-9	.	.	TRBJ1-3	TGTGCCAGCAGCTTAGGAGCGGGGACGGGAAACACCATATATTTT	CASSLGAGTGNTIYF
TRBV28	few	TRBD1	TRBJ2-7	TGTGCCAGCTATACCACGGGGACAGGGTCCTACGAGCAGTACTTC	CASYTTGTGSYEQYF
TRBV4-1	.	TRBD1	TRBJ1-3	TGCGCCAGCAGCCAAGGGGACAGGGGGACTGGAAACACCATATATTTT	CASSQGDRGTGNTIYF
TRBV3-1/TRBV3-2	.	TRBD2	TRBJ2-3	TGTGCCAGCAGCCAACAGGCGGGAGTAATCCAGGCAGATACGCAGTATTTT	CASSQQAGVIQADTQYF
TRBV18	.	.	TRBJ1-1	TGTGCCAGCTCACCCGGACAACACACTGAAGCTTTCTTT	CASSPGQHTEAFF
TRBV18	.	.	TRBJ2-1	TGTGCCAGCTCTCTAGGGACTTACAATGAGCAGTTCTTC	CASSLGTYNEQFF
TRBV5-5	.	TRBD2	TRBJ2-7	TGTGCCAGCAGCTTGGTCACTAGCGGTACCTACGAGCAGTACTTC	CASSLVTSGTYEQYF
TRBV10-3	.	.	TRBJ1-1	TGTGCCATCAGTCTGGACAGCCTGAACACTGAAGCTTTCTTT	CAISLDSLNTEAFF
TRBV3-1/TRBV3-2	.	TRBD1	TRBJ1-4	TGTGCCAGCAGCCAAGAGAGGACAGGGGGCGGTGAAAAACTGTTTTTT	CASSQERTGGGEKLFF
TRBV28	.	TRBD1	TRBJ2-1	TGTGCCAGCAGTGGGGGGACAGGGCAATTATACAATGAGCAGTTCTTC	CASSGGTGQLYNEQFF
TRBV12-3/TRBV12-4	.	TRBD2	TRBJ2-1	TGTGCCAGCAGTTTCGGGGGGGGAAATGAGCAGTTCTTC	CASSFGGGNEQFF
TRBV7-9	.	.	TRBJ2-1	TGTGCCAGCAGCAACTGGGCGGCAGTCCAGGGCAATGAGCAGTTCTTC	CASSNWAAVQGNEQFF
TRBV18	few	.	TRBJ2-1	TGTGCCAGCTCACCCCTTGGCGCTAGAGGCCTTCGGTTGGATGAGCAGTTCTTC	CASSPLGARGLRLDEQFF
TRBV25-1	.	TRBD1	TRBJ1-2	TGTGCCAGCAGTGAGTCAGGGCTGACAGGGGGCGGCCATGGCTACACCTTC	CASSESGLTGGGHGYTF
TRBV27	.	TRBD1	TRBJ1-5	TGTGCCAGCAGTCCGGACAGGGGGATGAGAAATCAGCCCCAGCATTTT	CASSPDRGMRNQPQHF
TRBV20-1	.	.	TRBJ2-3	TGCAGTGCTAGATCACTGGATACGCAGTATTTT	CSARSLDTQYF
TRBV18	.	TRBD1	TRBJ2-1	TGTGCCAGCTCACCACAAACGGGGACAGGGGGCAATGAGCAGTTCTTC	CASSPQTGTGGNEQFF
TRBV30	.	.	TRBJ2-7	TGTGCCTGGAGTGTGGGGACGGGAGCCTACGAGCAGTACTTC	CAWSVGTGAYEQYF
TRBV6-6	.	.	TRBJ1-2	TGTGCCAGCAGGCCCCGACAGGATGGCTACACCTTC	CASRPRQDGYTF
TRBV19	.	TRBD2	TRBJ2-3	TGTGCCAGTAGTATAGTATCCGCTAGCGGGAGTGATACGCAGTATTTT	CASSIVSASGSDTQYF
TRBV27	.	TRBD1	TRBJ2-1	TGTGCCAGCAGTATCACACAGGGGGCTTCCTACAATGAGCAGTTCTTC	CASSITQGASYNEQFF
TRBV6-1	.	TRBD2	TRBJ2-5	TGTGCCAGCAGTGTCGGACTAGCGGGAGGAGGGCAAGAGACCCAGTACTTC	CASSVGLAGGGQETQYF
TRBV5-6	.	TRBD1	TRBJ1-3	TGTGCCAGCAGCTGGGGACAGGGGGTAGGTGGAAACACCATATATTTT	CASSWGQGVGGNTIYF
TRBV7-6	.	.	TRBJ1-2	TGTGCCAGCAGCCCCCAAGGGGCGGACGACTATGGCTACACCTTC	CASSPQGADDYGYTF
TRBV7-6	.	.	TRBJ2-7	TGTGCCAGCAGCTTAGACTGGACTAAGAACTACGAGCAGTACTTC	CASSLDWTKNYEQYF
TRBV2	.	.	TRBJ1-2	TGTGCCAGCATGAGTGAGGTGGCGAGCTATGGCTACACCTTC	CASMSEVASYGYTF
TRBV7-9	.	TRBD2	TRBJ2-7	TGTGCCAGCACCCTAGCGGGAGTTAGTTACGAGCAGTACTTC	CASTLAGVSYEQYF
TRBV7-3	.	TRBD2	TRBJ2-2	TGTGCCAGCAGCTTGACTAGCGCCTTTACCGGGGAGCTGTTTTTT	CASSLTSAFTGELFF
TRBV4-1	.	.	TRBJ2-3	TGCGCCAGCAGCCACCTCCGGGGGACCCGGGGCCGGGGCACAGATACGCAGTATTTT	CASSHLRGTRGRGTDTQYF
TRBV18	.	.	TRBJ2-1	TGTGCCAGCTCACCTGGCAGCGGCCAGAGGACTGAGCAGTTCTTC	CASSPGSGQRTEQFF
TRBV6-2/TRBV6-3	.	.	TRBJ2-7	TGTGCCAGCAGTTACCCCATGGCTTTTCTGGCACCAGGCTCTTACGAGCAGTACTTC	CASSYPMAFLAPGSYEQYF
TRBV7-9	.	.	TRBJ1-2	TGTGCCAGCAGCGCAGGGGTCTATGGCTACACCTTC	CASSAGVYGYTF
TRBV20-1	.	.	TRBJ1-1	TGCAGTGCTAGTCGAGCGGGGGCCAAGACAACTGAAGCTTTCTTT	CSASRAGAKTTEAFF
TRBV4-1	.	TRBD1	TRBJ1-1	TGCGCCAGCAGCCACCTGTTTCTCCCGGGACAGAGTAAACCTGAAGCTTTCTTT	CASSHLFLPGQSKPEAFF
TRBV7-9	.	.	TRBJ2-7	TGTGCCAGCAGCTTAGGATGGGGTTGGGGCCCCGCCTACGAGCAGTACTTC	CASSLGWGWGPAYEQYF
TRBV12-3/TRBV12-4	.	TRBD1	TRBJ1-2	TGTGCCAGCAGCCTAGGGACAGGGGATGGCTACACCTTC	CASSLGTGDGYTF
TRBV4-1	.	TRBD1	TRBJ2-3	TGCGCCAGCAGCCAAGGCGGGACAGGTACTAGCACAGATACGCAGTATTTT	CASSQGGTGTSTDTQYF
TRBV5-6	.	.	TRBJ2-1	TGTGCCAGCAGCTTGGTGTCGTATGAGCAGTTCTTC	CASSLVSYEQFF
TRBV6-5	.	TRBD1	TRBJ1-4	TGTGCCAGCAGTTATACAGGGGGAGGCGGAGAAAAACTGTTTTTT	CASSYTGGGGEKLFF
TRBV11-1	.	.	TRBJ2-1	TGTGCCAGCAGCCGCTCGGAGGGCTCCTACAATGAGCAGTTCTTC	CASSRSEGSYNEQFF
TRBV5-1	.	TRBD2	TRBJ2-2	TGCGCCAGCAGCTTGAGCGGGGGCATGAACACCGGGGAGCTGTTTTTT	CASSLSGGMNTGELFF
TRBV11-3	.	TRBD2	TRBJ2-1	TGTGCCAGCAGCCCGAGGACTAGCGGGACGCAGTTCTTC	CASSPRTSGTQFF
TRBV28	.	.	TRBJ1-1	TGTGCCAGCAGCCAAATTGGGGGGGGCCTACTTGAAGCTTTCTTT	CASSQIGGGLLEAFF
TRBV3-1/TRBV3-2	.	.	TRBJ2-7	TGTGCCAGCAGCCCCACCGGCCGACTCTACGAGCAGTACTTC	CASSPTGRLYEQYF
TRBV5-5	.	TRBD1	TRBJ1-4	TGTGCCAGCAGCTTCGAGACAGGGAAAAGAGTTGCAACTAATGAAAAACTGTTTTTT	CASSFETGKRVATNEKLFF
TRBV19	.	TRBD2	TRBJ2-1	TGTGCCAGTAGTCTATTATTAGCGGGTCTAGACTACAATGAGCAGTTCTTC	CASSLLLAGLDYNEQFF
TRBV6-5	.	.	TRBJ2-3	TGTGCCAGTAATTCCGATACGCAGTATTTT	CASNSDTQYF
TRBV12-5	.	TRBD1	TRBJ2-1	TGTGCTAGTGGCATGGGTCAGGGGGTCTACAATGAGCAGTTCTTC	CASGMGQGVYNEQFF
TRBV7-9	.	TRBD1	TRBJ1-4	TGTGCCAGCAGCTTAAGAACAGGGGGACTTCATGAAAAACTGTTTTTT	CASSLRTGGLHEKLFF
TRBV11-2	.	TRBD1	TRBJ1-5	TGTGCCAGCAGCTTGGACAGGGGCAATCAGCCCCAGCATTTT	CASSLDRGNQPQHF